The 12 T cell receptor beta chains below come from one sample, sequenced in a study of OX40 agonist ivuxolimab in advanced cancers. Repertoires were generated with immunoSEQ multiplex PCR, while TCRdb's copy carries only in-frame clones and drops some. The sample yields 12,000 to 15,000 clones, 77% seen once. The sequencing here drew on CD4+ or CD8+ T cells sorted from blood, taken in a trial of the OX40 agonist ivuxolimab. All receptors come from an adult with an advanced solid tumor such as melanoma, head and neck, liver or kidney cancer.

In this sample, this clone turned up once. This rearrangement joins TRBV5-1 to TRBJ2-1, with TRBD2 matching 12 bases. The CDR3 is 16 residues long. CDR1 is SGHRS, CDR2 YFSETQ, per germline. With 6 bases clipped from V and 0 bases from J, the junction kept 4 bases outside the gene matches. CDR3 in amino acids: CASTLAGGPSYNEQFF. Written as DNA, the CDR3 is TGCGCCAGCACCCTAGCGGGAGGGCCCTCCTACAATGAGCAGTTCTTC.

This chain links TRBV5-1 with TRBJ2-5, with D perhaps TRBD1 or TRBD2 (5 bases each). Germline assignment: CDR1 SGHRS and CDR2 YFSETQ. The CDR3 has 14 amino acids. V gave up 0 bases and J gave up 4 bases, with 10 bases separating them. The CDR3 nucleotides read TGCGCCAGCAGCTTGGAGTGGGACCGAGAGACCCAGTACTTC. Its translation is CASSLEWDRETQYF.

The chain links TRBV2 to TRBJ2-2, with a possible D match to TRBD1 (5 bases). This CDR3 spans 14 amino acids. The V end lost 3 bases, the J end lost 2 bases, and 7 bases lay between the germline ends. Germline loops: CDR1 SNHLY, CDR2 FYNNEI. CDR3 DNA: TGTGCCAGCAGTGACAGGGTAAACACCGGGGAGCTGTTTTTT. Protein product: CASSDRVNTGELFF.

This clone was counted between two and nine times. The CDR3, as DNA: TGTGCCAGTAGTATTGGGGGGACAACTAATGAAAAACTGTTTTTT. As protein: CASSIGGTTNEKLFF. The V call is TRBV19, the J call TRBJ1-4; weak D call: TRBD1 (5 bases). Trimming took off 3 bases at V and 0 bases at J, with 8 bases between the two ends. Germline CDR1 reads LNHDA; CDR2 reads SQIVND (reference sequence). This CDR3 contains 15 residues.

This CDR3 reads CASSDGSIAYTF. CDR3 in DNA: TGCGCCAGCAGTGACGGGAGTATTGCCTACACCTTC. The rearrangement uses TRBV10-2 and TRBJ1-2, with unresolved D. Germline V gives CDR1 WSHSY, CDR2 SAAADI. The CDR3 consists of 12 residues. Between the trimmed V and J ends, which lost 3 bases and 10 bases, there was a span of 12 bases.

The chain links TRBV7-8 to TRBJ2-1; D is unresolved. The V end was cut by 3 bases, the J end by 6 bases, with 15 bases between. Looked up from germline, CDR1 is SGHVS and CDR2 is FQNEAQ. The CDR3 is made up of 15 amino acids. The CDR3 sequence is CASSFGSPLGNEQFF. In DNA form, the CDR3 reads TGTGCCAGCAGCTTCGGCAGTCCGTTAGGCAATGAGCAGTTCTTC.

The chain recombines TRBV12-5 with TRBJ2-1, with D unresolved. The CDR3 is made up of 13 amino acids. V was clipped by 5 bases and J by 5 bases, with 10 bases between them. CDR1 and CDR2 (germline): LGHNT, FRNRAP. The CDR3 sequence is CASGRDPNNEQFF. CDR3 nucleotide sequence: TGTGCTAGTGGTCGAGACCCAAACAATGAGCAGTTCTTC.

The chain links TRBV11-2 to TRBJ2-7; 11 nucleotides line up with TRBD2. CDR3 size: 16 residues. V trimming: 1 base; J trimming: 4 bases; junction bases outside the gene matches: 6. CDR1 and CDR2 (germline): SGHAT, FQNNGV. CDR3 in DNA: TGTGCCAGCAGCTTAGCCCATAGCGGGGGGGGTTACGAGCAGTACTTC. Its protein is CASSLAHSGGGYEQYF. The complete variable domain, with remaining parts taken from reference TRBV11-2 and TRBJ2-7, reads EAGVAQSPRYKIIEKRQSVAFWCNPISGHATLYWYQQILGQGPKLLIQFQNNGVVDDSQLPKDRFSAERLKGVDSTLKIQPAKLEDSAVYLCASSLAHSGGGYEQYFGPGTRLTVT.

The rearrangement uses TRBV11-3 and TRBJ2-1; no clear D gene. Germline CDR1 reads SGHNT; CDR2 reads YENEEA. This CDR3 is built from 16 residues. Between the trimmed V and J ends, which lost 2 bases and 3 bases, there was a span of 14 bases. For the CDR3, the DNA is TGTGCCAGCAGCTTAATTTCATCAGGTCTCTACAATGAGCAGTTCTTC. This gives the protein CASSLISSGLYNEQFF.

The chain is built from TRBV27 and TRBJ2-7, with no clear D. The germline V gene has CDR1 MNHEY and CDR2 SMNVEV (reference sequence). V was shortened by 2 bases and J by 1 base, with 6 bases between the two germline ends. This CDR3 comprises 13 residues. CDR3 DNA sequence: TGTGCCAGCAGTTTAACCAGATCCTACGAGCAGTACTTC. As protein: CASSLTRSYEQYF.

The V call is TRBV9, the J call TRBJ2-1, with 9 bases aligning to TRBD1. With 4 bases clipped from V and 4 bases from J, the junction kept 9 bases outside the gene matches. CDR1 SGDLS and CDR2 YYNGEE come from the germline V gene. The CDR3 has 16 residues. The CDR3 sequence: CASSPQGTGLYNEQFF. The DNA for the CDR3 is TGTGCCAGCAGCCCCCAAGGGACAGGGCTATACAATGAGCAGTTCTTC.

The chain recombines TRBV27 with TRBJ2-5; the D gene could be TRBD1 or TRBD2 (5 bases each). V lost 6 bases to trimming and J lost 3 bases, with 11 bases between them. This CDR3 has 13 amino acids. CDR1 and CDR2 (germline): MNHEY, SMNVEV (reference sequence). The CDR3 spells CASRSGAEETQYF. In DNA form, the CDR3 reads TGTGCCAGCAGGTCCGGGGCCGAAGAGACCCAGTACTTC.